This paragraph covers one TCR beta chain sequence. The record originates from a study of blood T cell repertoires in COVID-19. At the level of the study: Acute and convalescent COVID-19 specimens originated in the United States, Italy and Spain. Sources were T cells, B-cell-depleted T cells, or PBMCs; the material itself was cDNA or gDNA.

The CDR3 has 14 residues. Germline CDR1 reads MNHNS; CDR2 reads SASEGT. V was cut by 0 bases and J by 8 bases, with 13 bases left in between. Methods used by the authors: Amplification of reference gene primers provided the estimated nucleated cell counts. Profiling relied on immunoSEQ multiplex PCR, and the TCRdb table lists in-frame clones only, not all of them. D and trimming were read from the DNA, whereas the V and J calls and clone size are those reported in that table. The repertoire has about 380,000 clones, roughly four fifths of them found once; the top ten carry 1.1%. V is TRBV6-1 and J is TRBJ1-2; D possibly corresponds to TRBD1 (6 bases). Sequencing was done on a sample of peripheral blood. This TCR was recovered from a human donor with acute or convalescent COVID-19. The donor label of this sample is uncertain. CDR3 DNA sequence: TGTGCCAGCAGTGAAGCGCCAGGGGCCTTGGGCTACACCTTC. Amino acid sequence: CASSEAPGALGYTF.